Detailed here is one T cell receptor beta chain. As yet, its antigen is unknown. Data came from immunoSEQ multiplex PCR; TCRdb stores just in-frame clones and leaves some out. The data contain about 5,400 clones, about 88% of them singletons. Samples were taken several times over chemoradiotherapy. This specimen belongs to a study of chemoradiotherapy in HPV16-positive cancers. Study conclusions and caveats: For HPV16-positive patients, expanding HPV-responsive T cells associated with longer recurrence-free survival. During treatment, candidate HPV-specific clones and E7-related motifs expanded in tumor.

This clonotype was sampled from a human donor with HPV-associated anogenital cancer. Sequences were derived from blood, sampled from a patient who underwent chemoradiotherapy.

CDR3 in DNA: TGTGCCAGCAGTTTCTCCCTACCCAACCTCTCCTACGAGCAGTACTTC. Protein sequence: CASSFSLPNLSYEQYF. V and J are TRBV28 and TRBJ2-7; D unclear. CDR1 and CDR2 (germline): MDHEN, SYDVKM. V shed 3 bases and J shed 0 bases, with 15 bases lying between them. There are 16 residues in the CDR3.